A selection of T cell receptor beta chains follows, all from one sample in a study of T cells in Graves' hyperthyroidism and ophthalmopathy. TCRdb re-derived calls from the multiplex PCR reads in MiXCR, one entry per CDR3 protein. Here the sample spans about 840,000 distinct CDR3 sequences, about 38% being singletons. Sequencing input: blood. All receptors derive from a man between 18 and 29 years old with Graves' hyperthyroidism. Each CDR3 is given with its conserved first and last residue. A D gene is named only where the DNA matches it firmly. Size tells how often a clone was seen (once, few, many) or the class of an expanded clone, and some rows leave it out.

J | D | V | size | length | DNA | CDR3
TRBJ2-7 | - | TRBV7-9 | - | 15 | TGTGTCAGCAGCTCACTAGTGGGGGGTTTTTACGAGCAGTACTTC | CVSSSLVGGFYEQYF
TRBJ2-7 | - | TRBV7-9 | few | 13 | TGTGCCAGCAGCTCCTCAGGGACCCACGAGCAGTACTTC | CASSSSGTHEQYF
TRBJ2-7 | TRBD2 | TRBV9 | many | 15 | TGTGCCAGCAGCGTCGGGACTAGCGGTTCCTACGAGCAGTACTTC | CASSVGTSGSYEQYF
TRBJ2-5 | - | TRBV7-6 | few | 14 | TGTGCCAGCAGCCAGAAGCAGACGAGGGAGACCCAGTACTTC | CASSQKQTRETQYF
TRBJ2-7 | - | TRBV20-1 | - | 13 | TGCAGTGCTAGAGATGATCCCTCCTACGAGCAGTACTTC | CSARDDPSYEQYF
TRBJ2-7 | - | TRBV7-2 | few | 14 | TGTGCCAGCAGCCAATACTGGGGCTCGGACGAGCAGTACTTC | CASSQYWGSDEQYF
TRBJ1-5 | - | TRBV2 | few | 14 | TGTGCCAGCAGTGAGCTCGACAGCAATCAGCCCCAGCATTTT | CASSELDSNQPQHF
TRBJ2-7 | - | TRBV7-9 | many | 14 | TGTGCCAGCAGCCAGGACAGTGAATCCTACGAGCAGTACTTC | CASSQDSESYEQYF
TRBJ2-7 | - | TRBV19 | few | 13 | TGTGCCAGTAGTTTTGGGGTGGCCCGCGAGCAGTACTTC | CASSFGVAREQYF
TRBJ2-7 | - | TRBV19 | - | 13 | TGTGCCAGCAGCCCGGACTCATCCCACGAGCAGTACTTC | CASSPDSSHEQYF
TRBJ1-6 | TRBD1 | TRBV10-3 | - | 12 | TGTGCCATCAGCCGACAGGGTAAAACCCTCCACTTT | CAISRQGKTLHF
TRBJ2-6 | - | TRBV29-1 | - | 15 | TGCAGCGTAGCCCCAGGAGTCTCTGGGGCCAACGTCCTGACTTTC | CSVAPGVSGANVLTF
TRBJ1-2 | - | TRBV9 | many | 13 | TGTGCCAGCACACCGGGGGATAACTATGGCTACACCTTC | CASTPGDNYGYTF
TRBJ1-5 | - | TRBV15 | - | 13 | TGTGCCACCAGCAGAGATCAGGCCGAGACCCAGCATTTT | CATSRDQAETQHF
TRBJ1-1 | - | TRBV25-1 | - | 12 | TGTGCTATTCCCCTTTCGAACACTGAAGCTTTCTTT | CAIPLSNTEAFF
TRBJ2-5 | - | TRBV4-1 | - | 11 | TGCGCCAGCGGGACCCTAGAGACCCAGTACTTC | CASGTLETQYF
TRBJ1-4 | - | TRBV20-1 | - | 12 | TGCAGTGCCCCCGCCCCTGGGGAAAAACTGTTTTTT | CSAPAPGEKLFF
TRBJ2-5 | TRBD1 | TRBV11-1 | - | 14 | TGTGCCAGCTTACCTATGGACAGGCAAGAGACCCAGTACTTC | CASLPMDRQETQYF
TRBJ2-2 | TRBD2 | TRBV10-3 | few | 16 | TGTGCCATCAGTGAGAGAGCGGGGGCGGACACCGGGGAGCTGTTTTTT | CAISERAGADTGELFF
TRBJ2-5 | TRBD1 | TRBV12-3/TRBV12-4 | - | 15 | TGTGCCAGCAGTTGGACAGGGGAAAGGAGGGAGACCCAGTACTTC | CASSWTGERRETQYF
TRBJ1-4 | - | TRBV15 | many | 16 | TGTGCCACCAGCAGAGATGGGCCATCAACTAATGAAAAACTGTTTTTT | CATSRDGPSTNEKLFF
TRBJ1-2 | TRBD1 | TRBV7-3 | many | 14 | TGTGCCAGCAGCCCGGGACAGTCTTACTATGGCTACACCTTC | CASSPGQSYYGYTF
TRBJ2-5 | TRBD2 | TRBV29-1 | many | 15 | TGCAGCGTTGTCCCCGATTTTAGCGGCGGGGGGACCCAGTACTTC | CSVVPDFSGGGTQYF
TRBJ2-5 | TRBD2 | TRBV12-3/TRBV12-4 | few | 16 | TGTGCCAGCAGTCAGCCCTCAGTAGGGAGGGGAGAGACCCAGTACTTC | CASSQPSVGRGETQYF
TRBJ2-7 | - | TRBV10-3 | many | 12 | TGTGCCATCAGTGACACTCGATCCGAGCAGTACTTC | CAISDTRSEQYF
TRBJ1-6 | - | TRBV27 | many | 12 | TGTGCCAGCAGGAGGGGAGGTTCACCCCTCCACTTT | CASRRGGSPLHF
TRBJ1-1 | - | TRBV10-3 | many | 11 | TGTGCCATCAGACAGGGCTCTGAAGCTTTCTTT | CAIRQGSEAFF
TRBJ2-7 | - | TRBV24-1 | - | 14 | TGTGCCACCAGTGATCCGGGACCGTCCTACGAGCAGTACTTC | CATSDPGPSYEQYF
TRBJ1-6 | - | TRBV2 | - | 10 | TGTGCCCGACAGAATTCACCCCTCCACTTT | CARQNSPLHF
TRBJ2-5 | TRBD2 | TRBV7-6 | few | 16 | TGTGCCAGCAGCTCCCTGACTAGCGGGGCCCAAGAGACCCAGTACTTC | CASSSLTSGAQETQYF
TRBJ2-1 | TRBD2 | TRBV11-1 | - | 14 | TGTGCCAGCAGCTTAGCGCTAGCGGGGATTGAGCAGTTCTTC | CASSLALAGIEQFF
TRBJ1-1 | - | TRBV9 | - | 15 | TGTGCCAGCAGCCAAGATGGGCCCGGGACCACTGAAGCTTTCTTT | CASSQDGPGTTEAFF
TRBJ1-3 | - | TRBV5-1 | - | 14 | TGCGCCAGCGCCCCGGGGGGCGCTGGAAACACCATATATTTT | CASAPGGAGNTIYF
TRBJ2-5 | - | TRBV9 | - | 15 | TGTGCCAGCGGCAAAGGGACAGCGGGACGCGAGACCCAGTACTTC | CASGKGTAGRETQYF